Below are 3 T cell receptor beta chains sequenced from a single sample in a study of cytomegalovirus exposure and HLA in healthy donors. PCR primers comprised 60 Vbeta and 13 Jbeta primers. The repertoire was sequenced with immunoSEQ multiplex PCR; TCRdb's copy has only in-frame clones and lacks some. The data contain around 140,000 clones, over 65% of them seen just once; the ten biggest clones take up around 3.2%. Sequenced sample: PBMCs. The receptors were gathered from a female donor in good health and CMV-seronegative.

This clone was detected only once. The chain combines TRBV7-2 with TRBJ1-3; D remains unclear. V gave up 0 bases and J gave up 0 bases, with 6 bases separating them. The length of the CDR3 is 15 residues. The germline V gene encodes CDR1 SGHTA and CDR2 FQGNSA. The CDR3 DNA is TGTGCCAGCAGCTTAGCGGAGGGCTCTGGAAACACCATATATTTT. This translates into CASSLAEGSGNTIYF.

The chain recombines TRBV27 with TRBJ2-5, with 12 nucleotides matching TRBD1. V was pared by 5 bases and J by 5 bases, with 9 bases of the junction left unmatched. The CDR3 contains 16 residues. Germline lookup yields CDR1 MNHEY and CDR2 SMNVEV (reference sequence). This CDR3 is CASSKRDRGPGETQYF. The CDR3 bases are TGTGCCAGCAGTAAAAGGGACAGGGGGCCGGGGGAGACCCAGTACTTC.

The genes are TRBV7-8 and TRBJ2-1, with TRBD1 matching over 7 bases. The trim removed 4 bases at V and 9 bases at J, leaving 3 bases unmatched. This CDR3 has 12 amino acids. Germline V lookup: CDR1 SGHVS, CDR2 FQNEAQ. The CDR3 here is CASSSGGTEQFF. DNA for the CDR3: TGTGCCAGCAGCTCAGGGGGAACTGAGCAGTTCTTC.